This TCR beta chain was obtained from a study of cytomegalovirus exposure and HLA in healthy donors. CDR1 MNHEY and CDR2 SMNVEV come from the germline V gene (reference sequence). V lost 6 bases, J lost 3 bases, and 26 bases lay in between. This CDR3 is 18 amino acids long. On this clone: No antigen is known for it.

Primers: 60 Vbeta forward and 13 Jbeta reverse. Original methodology: Later, an analysis found 75 million to 90 million unique TCR beta chains, and 10 million to 11 million of these were shared. The assay was immunoSEQ multiplex PCR, and TCRdb's table has in-frame clones only and misses some. V and J calls and clone size are as listed in that table; D and trimming were resolved from the DNA. The repertoire includes approximately 270,000 clones, roughly 80% of them detected once, and about 0.28% sits in the top ten. The study, taken as a whole, reports: A few CMV-associated chains proved CMV antigen-specific in vitro. Overall, roughly 170 TCR beta chains were annotated as cytomegalovirus-associated.

Sequencing was performed on PBMCs. The receptor was isolated from a girl aged 2-10 years in good health and CMV-seronegative. J is TRBJ2-5 and V is TRBV27; perhaps TRBD2 as D (6 bases). The CDR3: CASSLRRDGPPREETQYF. In DNA, the CDR3 is TGTGCCAGCAGCCTTCGGAGGGACGGGCCCCCCCGAGAAGAGACCCAGTACTTC.